These 28 T cell receptor beta chains came from one sample sequenced in a study of T cell responses to AZD1222 COVID-19 vaccine. Here immunoSEQ multiplex PCR was the method, and the copy in TCRdb shows in-frame clones only, minus some. The sample has some 170,000 clones; around 90% are singletons. The material sequenced was peripheral blood, taken on day 0 of AZD1222 vaccination. The receptors were sampled from an adult in good health.

CDR3 residues: CASSLALDRGFGGYTF. Written as DNA, the CDR3 is TGCGCCAGCAGCTTGGCTTTGGACAGGGGATTCGGCGGCTACACCTTC. This chain links TRBV5-1 with TRBJ1-2; 9 bases map to TRBD1. V lost 0 bases and J lost 8; bases outside the gene matches: 11. Germline CDR1 reads SGHRS; CDR2 reads YFSETQ. The CDR3 has 16 residues. Full variable domain (missing parts from reference TRBV5-1 and TRBJ1-2): KAGVTQTPRYLIKTRGQQVTLSCSPISGHRSVSWYQQTPGQGLQFLFEYFSETQRNKGNFPGRFSGRQFSNSRSEMNVSTLELGDSALYLCASSLALDRGFGGYTFGSGTRLTVV.

The chain combines TRBV28 with TRBJ2-1; TRBD2 matches 7 bases. The germline V gene has CDR1 MDHEN and CDR2 SYDVKM. Trimming cost V 4 bases and J 6 bases; bases outside gene matches: 6. The CDR3 is 14 residues long. The CDR3 DNA is TGTGCCAGCAGTTCTGCGGGAGCCGGCAATGAGCAGTTCTTC. This encodes CASSSAGAGNEQFF.

The CDR3 protein is CATSRSGQFNEKLFF. Written as DNA, the CDR3 is TGTGCCACCAGCAGATCCGGACAGTTTAACGAAAAACTGTTTTTT. V gene TRBV15 combines with J gene TRBJ1-4, with a possible D match to TRBD1 (6 bases). Trimming left V 2 bases short and J 8 bases short, with 15 bases between. The germline CDR1 and CDR2 sequences are LNHNV and YYDKDF (reference sequence). The CDR3 sequence is 15 residues long.

V and J are TRBV7-2 and TRBJ1-5, with 9 bases that match TRBD1. V lost 3 bases to trimming and J lost 4 bases; unmatched junction nucleotides: 7. The CDR3 extends over 16 amino acids. CDR1 is SGHTA and CDR2 is FQGNSA in the germline V gene. In DNA form, the CDR3 reads TGTGCCAGCAGCTTGGTCGGGACAGGGTGGAATCAGCCCCAGCATTTT. It yields the protein CASSLVGTGWNQPQHF.

The rearrangement links TRBV25-1 to TRBJ1-1; 7 nucleotides match TRBD1. The CDR3 has 14 amino acids. V lost 6 bases and J lost 0; bases outside the gene matches: 4. CDR1 and CDR2 from the germline V gene are MGHDK and SYGVNS. Here the CDR3 DNA reads TGTGCCAGCAGCCCGACAGGGTTGAACACTGAAGCTTTCTTT. Protein: CASSPTGLNTEAFF.

V and J are TRBV27 and TRBJ1-5; no reliable D call. In germline, CDR1 is MNHEY, CDR2 SMNVEV (reference sequence). The ends were cut back, 5 bases at V and 4 bases at J, with 15 bases in the middle. The CDR3 sequence is 15 residues long. The chain's CDR3 is CASSLESGPNQPQHF. CDR3 sequence (DNA): TGTGCCAGCAGTCTGGAATCCGGACCTAATCAGCCCCAGCATTTT.

The chain employs TRBV7-9 and TRBJ1-6, with a weak D call TRBD1 (6 bases). The CDR3 is 15 residues long. Per the germline V gene, CDR1 is SEHNR and CDR2 is FQNEAQ (reference sequence). Trimming took 2 bases from V and 7 from J, leaving 12 bases between them. The CDR3 DNA reads as TGTGCCAGCAGCTTAAATCAGGGGAGGAATTCACCCCTCCACTTT. This translates into CASSLNQGRNSPLHF.

The genes are TRBV19 and TRBJ2-3, with D perhaps assigned TRBD1 or TRBD2 (5 bases each). In germline, CDR1 is LNHDA, CDR2 SQIVND (reference sequence). The CDR3 has 16 amino acids. The V gene lost 3 bases and the J gene lost 0 bases, with 13 bases spanning the gap. The CDR3 bases are TGTGCCAGTAGTATGGGGGAAGCGCGTAGCACAGATACGCAGTATTTT. It specifies CASSMGEARSTDTQYF.

This clone came up once. This chain joins TRBV5-1 and TRBJ1-2, with D unresolved. V was trimmed by 4 bases and J by 6 bases, leaving 7 bases between them. The germline V gene encodes CDR1 SGHRS and CDR2 YFSETQ. The CDR3 runs 11 residues. The CDR3 loop reads CASSPGHGYTF. The CDR3 region has the DNA TGCGCCAGCAGCCCAGGTCATGGCTACACCTTC.

This rearrangement joins TRBV12-3 or TRBV12-4 to TRBJ1-6, with TRBD1 matching 8 bases. The CDR3 is 13 amino acids. V shed 6 bases, J shed 9 bases, and the junction held 4 bases outside the gene matches. As DNA, the CDR3 is TGTGCCAGCAGCCCAGGGGGCGGTTCACCCCTCCACTTT. Encoded protein: CASSPGGGSPLHF.

J is TRBJ2-1 and V is TRBV20-1; D tentatively reads TRBD1 or TRBD2 (5 bases each). V dropped 5 bases and J dropped 4 bases, with 15 bases sitting between them. The CDR3 loop spans 14 amino acids. Germline-derived CDR1 and CDR2 are DFQATT and SNEGSKA (reference sequence). The CDR3 DNA follows: TGCAGTGCTGGTGGGGGAGCGCGGTACAATGAGCAGTTCTTC. The encoded protein is CSAGGGARYNEQFF.

The chain joins TRBV15 to TRBJ1-5; D not certain. The CDR3 runs to 13 residues. Trimming removed 9 bases from V and 7 bases from J, with 16 bases in between. Germline V gives CDR1 LNHNV, CDR2 YYDKDF (reference sequence). CDR3 region: CATSKQSWQPQHF. Here the CDR3 DNA reads TGTGCCACTAGTAAACAGAGCTGGCAGCCCCAGCATTTT.

The V and J genes are TRBV10-2 and TRBJ2-5, with 10 bases identical to TRBD2. V shed 2 bases, J shed 4 bases, and the junction held 4 bases outside the gene matches. The CDR3 extends over 15 amino acids. The germline V gene encodes CDR1 WSHSY and CDR2 SAAADI. Here the CDR3 DNA reads TGCGCCAGCAGTGAGCGAGCGGGAGGGCCAGAGACCCAGTACTTC. Residues: CASSERAGGPETQYF.

The chain is built from TRBV5-4 and TRBJ2-7; 8 positions match TRBD2. Germline CDR1 is SGHNT and CDR2 is YYREEE (reference sequence). The ends lost 0 bases at V and 2 bases at J; junction bases unmatched: 4. CDR3 size: 15 residues. The CDR3, as DNA: TGTGCCAGCAGCTTGGGGGCGGGGGGACCCTACGAGCAGTACGTC. Protein: CASSLGAGGPYEQYV.

DNA of the CDR3: TGTGCCAGCAGCCAAAATTTGCAGTCCTACAATGAGCAGTTCTTC. Amino acids: CASSQNLQSYNEQFF. The chain couples TRBV3-1 (or the pseudogene TRBV3-2) to TRBJ2-1; D uncertain. The CDR3 consists of 15 residues. Germline V gene sequence: CDR1 LGHDT, CDR2 YNNKEL (reference sequence). V lost 2 bases, J lost 1 base, and 9 bases lay in between.

The chain employs TRBV30 and TRBJ1-4, with D perhaps TRBD1 (6 bases). Germline V gene data show CDR1 as GTSNPN and CDR2 as SVGIG (reference sequence). The CDR3 is made up of 12 amino acids. V shed 0 bases and J shed 10 bases, with 9 bases lying between them. The CDR3 loop is CAWSVGGGKLFF. The CDR3 region has the DNA TGTGCCTGGAGTGTGGGGGGCGGAAAACTGTTTTTT. The whole variable domain, filled in from reference TRBV30 and TRBJ1-4, reads SQTIHQWPATLVQPVGSPLSLECTVEGTSNPNLYWYRQAAGRGLQLLFYSVGIGQISSEVPQNLSASRPQDRQFILSSKKLLLSDSGFYLCAWSVGGGKLFFGSGTQLSVL.

The chain joins TRBV19 to TRBJ1-3; D not resolved. Germline V lookup: CDR1 LNHDA, CDR2 SQIVND (reference sequence). This CDR3 comprises 11 residues. The CDR3 DNA reads TGTGCTATTCAAGCGGCGAACACCATATATTTT. Translated: CAIQAANTIYF.

This clone was counted a few times. V usage is TRBV19 and J usage is TRBJ1-6; 7 bases map to TRBD1. This CDR3 is built from 12 residues. Per germline, CDR1 LNHDA and CDR2 SQIVND (reference sequence). The V gene end was trimmed by 6 bases and the J gene end by 7 bases; junction bases not matched to a gene: 0. The CDR3 reads CASRQGNSPLHF. The CDR3 DNA is TGTGCCAGTAGACAGGGGAATTCACCCCTCCACTTT.

This chain joins TRBV3-1 (or the pseudogene TRBV3-2) and TRBJ2-5; a weak D match, TRBD2 (6 bases). CDR3 length: 13 residues. Germline lookup yields CDR1 LGHDT and CDR2 YNNKEL (reference sequence). Trimming pared 5 bases from V and 4 bases from J, leaving 11 bases between. The CDR3 sequence: CASSYGTAETQYF. CDR3 DNA sequence: TGTGCCAGCAGCTATGGGACTGCAGAGACCCAGTACTTC.

The J gene is TRBJ2-5, the V gene TRBV2, with D possibly being TRBD2 (6 bases). Trimming left V 6 bases short and J 0 bases short, with 14 bases between. Germline lookup yields CDR1 SNHLY and CDR2 FYNNEI. The CDR3 length is 15 residues. This CDR3 reads CASSLRDWYQETQYF. The CDR3, as DNA: TGTGCCAGCAGCCTCCGGGACTGGTACCAAGAGACCCAGTACTTC.

The chain uses TRBV30 and TRBJ1-4; D is possibly TRBD1 (6 bases). The germline V and J ends were trimmed by 4 bases and 7 bases, with 16 bases remaining between them. Per the germline V gene, CDR1 is GTSNPN and CDR2 is SVGIG (reference sequence). The CDR3 length is 14 residues. In DNA, the CDR3 is TGTGCCTGGATGTGGGGTCAGGGGAGTGAAAAACTGTTTTTT. Translated: CAWMWGQGSEKLFF. Using reference TRBV30 and TRBJ1-4 for the parts outside the CDR3, the full variable domain is SQTIHQWPATLVQPVGSPLSLECTVEGTSNPNLYWYRQAAGRGLQLLFYSVGIGQISSEVPQNLSASRPQDRQFILSSKKLLLSDSGFYLCAWMWGQGSEKLFFGSGTQLSVL.

The J gene is TRBJ2-5, the V gene TRBV30; tentatively, D is TRBD1 (6 bases). The germline CDR1 and CDR2 sequences are GTSNPN and SVGIG (reference sequence). CDR3 length: 13 amino acids. With 3 bases removed from V and 1 base from J, the gap between germline ends came to 9 bases. The CDR3 reads CAWRRGIQETQYF. CDR3 coding DNA: TGTGCCTGGAGGAGGGGGATCCAAGAGACCCAGTACTTC.

This rearrangement joins TRBV7-8 to TRBJ1-2, with D maybe TRBD1 (6 bases). Trimming removed 5 bases from V and 4 bases from J, with 17 bases in between. The CDR3 loop spans 15 amino acids. CDR1 SGHVS and CDR2 FQNEAQ come from the germline V gene. In DNA, the CDR3 is TGTGCCAGCAGCCCCGCTCAGGGGCTCATCTATGGCTACACCTTC. Protein product: CASSPAQGLIYGYTF.

The chain couples TRBV24-1 to TRBJ2-1; TRBD2 matches 8 bases. Unmatched junction bases numbered 16, after V lost 4 bases and J lost 6 bases. CDR1 is KGHDR, CDR2 SFDVKD, per germline. The CDR3 runs 18 residues. This CDR3 is CATSDPSLPGGPRNEQFF. CDR3 nucleotide sequence: TGTGCCACCAGTGACCCCAGCCTTCCGGGAGGGCCACGCAATGAGCAGTTCTTC.

This clone was recorded a few times. This chain links TRBV18 with TRBJ1-1; D is uncertain. V lost 3 bases, J lost 2 bases, and 13 bases lay in between. CDR1 and CDR2 from the germline V gene are KGHSH and LQKENI. The CDR3 has 15 residues. DNA of the CDR3: TGTGCCAGCTCACCCGCTCGGGGTTCAAACACTGAAGCTTTCTTT. Protein sequence: CASSPARGSNTEAFF.

This clone was seen just once. The chain uses TRBV10-3 and TRBJ1-1, with D perhaps matching TRBD1 (6 bases). In germline, CDR1 is ENHRY, CDR2 SYGVKD. This CDR3 comprises 14 residues. V was clipped by 4 bases and J by 1 base, with 10 bases between them. CDR3 bases: TGTGCCATCAGTGGGAGGGGACAGAACACTGAAGCTTTCTTT. This codes for CAISGRGQNTEAFF.

V gene TRBV5-1 combines with J gene TRBJ1-1; D is possibly TRBD1 (5 bases). V was shortened by 0 bases and J by 1 base, with 19 bases between the two germline ends. Per germline, CDR1 SGHRS and CDR2 YFSETQ. This CDR3 is 18 amino acids long. Here the CDR3 DNA reads TGCGCCAGCAGCTTGGGGGTCCGGACATACGAGCCGAACACTGAAGCTTTCTTT. It yields the protein CASSLGVRTYEPNTEAFF.

This chain joins TRBV30 and TRBJ2-1; 12 bases match TRBD2. The germline gives CDR1 GTSNPN, CDR2 SVGIG (reference sequence). V was pared by 3 bases and J by 11 bases, with 14 bases of the junction left unmatched. The CDR3 is 16 residues long. The CDR3, as DNA: TGTGCCTGGAGCGATCCGGGGGCTAGCGGGAGGGCCAAGCAGTTCTTC. This gives the protein CAWSDPGASGRAKQFF. Drawing the rest from reference TRBV30 and TRBJ2-1, the complete variable domain is SQTIHQWPATLVQPVGSPLSLECTVEGTSNPNLYWYRQAAGRGLQLLFYSVGIGQISSEVPQNLSASRPQDRQFILSSKKLLLSDSGFYLCAWSDPGASGRAKQFFGPGTRLTVL.